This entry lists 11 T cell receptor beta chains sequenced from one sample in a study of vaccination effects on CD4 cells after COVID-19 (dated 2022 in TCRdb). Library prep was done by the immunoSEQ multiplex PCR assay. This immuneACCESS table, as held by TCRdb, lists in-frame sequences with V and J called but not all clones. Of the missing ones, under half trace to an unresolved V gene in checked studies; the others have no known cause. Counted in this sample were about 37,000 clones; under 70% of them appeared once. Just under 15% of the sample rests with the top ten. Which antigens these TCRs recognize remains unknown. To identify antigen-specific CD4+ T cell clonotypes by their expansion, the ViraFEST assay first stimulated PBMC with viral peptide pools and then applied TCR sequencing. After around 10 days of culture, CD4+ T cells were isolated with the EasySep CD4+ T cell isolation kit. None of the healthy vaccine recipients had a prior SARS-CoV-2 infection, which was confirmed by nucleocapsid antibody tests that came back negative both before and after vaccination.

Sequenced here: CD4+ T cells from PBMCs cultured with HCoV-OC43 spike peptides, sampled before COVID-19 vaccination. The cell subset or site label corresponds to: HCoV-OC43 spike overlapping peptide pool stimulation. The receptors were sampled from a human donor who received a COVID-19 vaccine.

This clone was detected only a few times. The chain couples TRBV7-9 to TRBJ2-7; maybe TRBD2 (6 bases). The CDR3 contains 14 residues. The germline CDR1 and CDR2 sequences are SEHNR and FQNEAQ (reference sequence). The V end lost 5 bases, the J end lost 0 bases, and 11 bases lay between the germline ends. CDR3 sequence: CASSPGRTSYEQYF. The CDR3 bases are TGTGCCAGCAGCCCAGGGAGGACCTCCTACGAGCAGTACTTC.

The CDR3: CSVVENYGYTF. For the CDR3, the DNA is TGCAGCGTTGTGGAGAACTATGGCTACACCTTC. The chain couples TRBV29-1 to TRBJ1-2; no firm D call. The V end was cut by 4 bases, the J end by 2 bases, with 5 bases between. The CDR3 spans 11 residues. CDR1 is SQVTM and CDR2 is ANQGSEA in the germline V gene. The variable domain in full, with the rest retrieved from reference TRBV29-1 and TRBJ1-2, is SAVISQKPSRDICQRGTSLTIQCQVDSQVTMMFWYRQQPGQSLTLIATANQGSEATYESGFVIDKFPISRPNLTFSTLTVSNMSPEDSSIYLCSVVENYGYTFGSGTRLTVV.

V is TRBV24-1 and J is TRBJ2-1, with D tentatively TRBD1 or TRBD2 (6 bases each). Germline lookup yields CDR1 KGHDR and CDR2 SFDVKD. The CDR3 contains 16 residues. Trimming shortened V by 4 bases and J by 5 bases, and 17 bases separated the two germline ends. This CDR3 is CATSDHHRRGNNEQFF. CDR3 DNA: TGTGCCACCAGTGACCACCACAGGAGGGGGAACAATGAGCAGTTCTTC.

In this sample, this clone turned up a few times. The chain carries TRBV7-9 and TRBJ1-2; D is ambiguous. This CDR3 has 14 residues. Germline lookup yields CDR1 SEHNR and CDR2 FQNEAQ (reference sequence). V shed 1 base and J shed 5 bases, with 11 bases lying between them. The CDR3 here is CASSLVAVVYGYTF. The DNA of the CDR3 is TGTGCCAGCAGCTTAGTAGCAGTCGTTTATGGCTACACCTTC.

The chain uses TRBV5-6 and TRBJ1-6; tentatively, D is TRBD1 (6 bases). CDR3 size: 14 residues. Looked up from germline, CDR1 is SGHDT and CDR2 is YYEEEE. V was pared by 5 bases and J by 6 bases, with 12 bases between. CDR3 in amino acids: CASRQGQSNSPLHF. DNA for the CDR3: TGTGCCAGCAGGCAGGGACAATCTAATTCACCCCTCCACTTT.

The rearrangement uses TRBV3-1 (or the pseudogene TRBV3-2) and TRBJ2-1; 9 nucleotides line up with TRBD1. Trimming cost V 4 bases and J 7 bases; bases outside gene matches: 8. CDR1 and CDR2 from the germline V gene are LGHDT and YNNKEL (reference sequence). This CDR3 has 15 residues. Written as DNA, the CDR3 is TGTGCCAGCAGCCCACGACAGGGGGGCCGGAATGAGCAGTTCTTC. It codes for CASSPRQGGRNEQFF.

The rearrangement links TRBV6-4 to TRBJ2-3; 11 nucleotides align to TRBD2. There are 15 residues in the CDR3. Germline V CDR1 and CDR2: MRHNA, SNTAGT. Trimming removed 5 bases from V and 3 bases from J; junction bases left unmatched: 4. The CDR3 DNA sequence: TGTGCCAGCAGTCCGACTAGCGGGGCTACAGATACGCAGTATTTT. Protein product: CASSPTSGATDTQYF.

CDR3 DNA: TGTGCCAGCAGTTCTAGCGATAGCACAGATACGCAGTATTTT. Translation: CASSSSDSTDTQYF. This chain links TRBV9 with TRBJ2-3; D perhaps matches TRBD2 (6 bases). The V end lost 5 bases, the J end lost 0 bases, and 10 bases lay between the germline ends. Germline V CDR1 and CDR2: SGDLS, YYNGEE. The CDR3 has 14 amino acids.

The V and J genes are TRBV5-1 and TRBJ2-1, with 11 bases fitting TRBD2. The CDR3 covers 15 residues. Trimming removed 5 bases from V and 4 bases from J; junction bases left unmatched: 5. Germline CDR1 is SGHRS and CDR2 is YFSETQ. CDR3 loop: CASRLTSGSYNEQFF. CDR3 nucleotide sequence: TGCGCCAGCAGACTCACTAGCGGGAGTTACAATGAGCAGTTCTTC.

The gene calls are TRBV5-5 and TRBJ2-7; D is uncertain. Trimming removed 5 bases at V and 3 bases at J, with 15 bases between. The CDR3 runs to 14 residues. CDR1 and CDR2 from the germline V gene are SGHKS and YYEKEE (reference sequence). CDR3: CASSKATFLYEQYF. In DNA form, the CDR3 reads TGTGCCAGCAGTAAGGCTACCTTCCTCTACGAGCAGTACTTC. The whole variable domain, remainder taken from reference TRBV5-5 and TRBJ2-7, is DAGVTQSPTHLIKTRGQQVTLRCSPISGHKSVSWYQQVLGQGPQFIFQYYEKEERGRGNFPDRFSARQFPNYSSELNVNALLLGDSALYLCASSKATFLYEQYFGPGTRLTVT.

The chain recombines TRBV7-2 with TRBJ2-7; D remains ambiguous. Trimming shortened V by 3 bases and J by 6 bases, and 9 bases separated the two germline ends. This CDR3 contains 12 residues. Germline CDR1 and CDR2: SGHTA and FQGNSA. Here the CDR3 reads CASSFQRSEQYF. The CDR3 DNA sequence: TGTGCCAGCAGCTTCCAAAGAAGCGAGCAGTACTTC.